What follows is one TCR beta chain and its context. The sample originates from a study of blood T cell repertoires in COVID-19. Sequencing was performed with immunoSEQ multiplex PCR; in TCRdb, only in-frame clones are kept and a portion is missing. Here the sample spans approximately 260,000 clones, approximately 83% being singletons. CDR3 length: 13 amino acids. Germline assignment: CDR1 MNHEY and CDR2 SVGAGI. V was cut by 8 bases and J by 2 bases, with 10 bases left in between. What was sequenced was peripheral blood. This chain connects TRBV6-5 to TRBJ1-5; no reliable D call. The TCR comes from a woman aged 70-85 years with acute or convalescent COVID-19. The CDR3 sequence: CASLQTGNQPQHF. CDR3 coding DNA: TGTGCCAGCCTTCAAACGGGCAATCAGCCCCAGCATTTT.